The 24 T cell receptor beta chains below come from one sample, sequenced in a study of cytomegalovirus exposure and HLA in healthy donors. This PCR relied on a set of 60 Vbeta primers and 13 Jbeta primers. Profiled with immunoSEQ multiplex PCR; TCRdb holds only in-frame clones, not every one. Among 90,000 to 100,000 clones, around 77% were seen once, and the ten largest hold less than 10%. The sequenced material came from PBMCs. The origin of the receptors is a female donor in good health and CMV-seronegative.

This clone was recorded a few times. The J gene is TRBJ2-1, the V gene TRBV27, with D hard to call. Germline CDR1 reads MNHEY; CDR2 reads SMNVEV (reference sequence). CDR3 length: 13 residues. V was cut by 4 bases and J by 1 base, with 5 bases left in between. CDR3 sequence reads: CASSSDSYNEQFF. CDR3 nucleotides: TGTGCCAGCAGTTCAGATTCCTACAATGAGCAGTTCTTC.

The J gene is TRBJ1-1, the V gene TRBV18; D gene uncertain. This CDR3 region has 15 residues. V was clipped by 0 bases and J by 0 bases, with 8 bases between them. Germline CDR1 KGHSH, CDR2 LQKENI. The CDR3 DNA sequence: TGTGCCAGCTCACCACCAATTGCGGTGAACACTGAAGCTTTCTTT. Its protein product is CASSPPIAVNTEAFF.

V usage is TRBV7-9 and J usage is TRBJ2-1; the match to TRBD2 covers 8 bases. CDR1 SEHNR and CDR2 FQNEAQ come from the germline V gene (reference sequence). The V segment lost 2 bases and the J segment 3 bases; nucleotides outside the gene matches: 6. The CDR3 sequence is 16 residues long. This CDR3 is CASSLRRGGGYNEQFF. CDR3 DNA sequence: TGTGCCAGCAGCTTAAGACGGGGGGGCGGCTACAATGAGCAGTTCTTC.

Turning to this clone: The sample carries other DNA sequences with the same CDR3. V is TRBV4-1 and J is TRBJ2-7; D not resolved. Germline V gene lookup returns CDR1 MGHRA and CDR2 YSYEKL. The V gene lost 1 base and the J gene lost 2 bases, with 9 bases spanning the gap. CDR3 size: 14 residues. Here the CDR3 reads CASSQVAGAYEQYF. The CDR3 DNA reads as TGCGCCAGCAGCCAAGTCGCTGGAGCCTACGAGCAGTACTTC.

This chain uses TRBV10-1 with TRBJ1-1; a possible D gene is TRBD1 (6 bases). Between the trimmed V and J ends, which lost 4 bases and 4 bases, there was a span of 13 bases. Germline V gives CDR1 WNHNN, CDR2 SYGVQD (reference sequence). The CDR3 totals 14 residues. The CDR3: CASSVNRAGTEAFF. The CDR3 DNA follows: TGCGCCAGCAGTGTTAACAGGGCGGGCACTGAAGCTTTCTTT.

This clone was recorded only once. The rearrangement uses TRBV6-6 and TRBJ1-1, with 7 bases that match TRBD1. J gave up 1 base and V 2 bases, and 4 bases lay outside the gene matches. The CDR3 extends over 15 amino acids. Per the germline V gene, CDR1 is MNHNY and CDR2 is SVGAGI (reference sequence). The CDR3 region has the DNA TGTGCCAGCAGTTACCCCGGACAGGAGAACACTGAAGCTTTCTTT. Amino acids: CASSYPGQENTEAFF.

This clone was counted only a few times. A junction boundary mismatches the germline segment, possibly from a read error. The J gene is TRBJ1-1, the V gene TRBV14, with D unclear. This CDR3 comprises 14 residues. CDR1 is SGHDN and CDR2 is FVKESK in the germline V gene. The chain's CDR3 is CASSQDLRNSEAFF. CDR3 nucleotides: TGTGCCAGCAGCCAAGATCTCCGCAACAGTGAAGCTTTCTTT.

This clone came up a few times. This chain connects TRBV4-1 to TRBJ2-1; 7 bases are a match to TRBD1. CDR1 and CDR2 from the germline V gene are MGHRA and YSYEKL. Unmatched junction bases numbered 10, after V lost 4 bases and J lost 7 bases. The length of the CDR3 is 15 residues. The CDR3 nucleotides read TGCGCCAGCAGCCGCAGTGGGACAGCATTAAATGAGCAGTTCTTC. This translates into CASSRSGTALNEQFF.

The V gene is TRBV27, the J gene TRBJ2-7; 7 bases are a match to TRBD1. The length of the CDR3 is 13 residues. Germline V gene lookup returns CDR1 MNHEY and CDR2 SMNVEV (reference sequence). With 3 bases clipped from V and 9 bases from J, the junction kept 8 bases outside the gene matches. The CDR3 DNA follows: TGTGCCAGCAGTTTGGGACAGTCTATGGTGCAGTACTTC. Residues: CASSLGQSMVQYF.

Of note for this clone: Other nucleotide sequences in the sample specify the same CDR3. The rearrangement uses TRBV19 and TRBJ1-5, with 9 bases lining up with TRBD1. The junction had 12 bases not matched to a gene; V was cut back by 3 bases and J by 3 bases. The CDR3 covers 18 residues. From germline, CDR1 is LNHDA and CDR2 SQIVND (reference sequence). For the CDR3, the DNA is TGTGCCAGTAGTATTGACAGGGGGAGAGACTATTACAATCAGCCCCAGCATTTT. Its translation is CASSIDRGRDYYNQPQHF.

The V gene is TRBV2, the J gene TRBJ2-3, with a tentative D call TRBD1 (6 bases). From germline, CDR1 is SNHLY and CDR2 FYNNEI. The CDR3 is 14 amino acids. V lost 7 bases and J 5 bases, leaving 16 bases between the germline ends. The CDR3 is CASTPLPGEDTQYF. The DNA for the CDR3 is TGTGCCAGCACCCCTCTGCCAGGGGAAGATACGCAGTATTTT. Supplemented by reference TRBV2 and TRBJ2-3, the full variable domain reads EPEVTQTPSHQVTQMGQEVILRCVPISNHLYFYWYRQILGQKVEFLVSFYNNEISEKSEIFDDQFSVERPDGSNFTLKIRSTKLEDSAMYFCASTPLPGEDTQYFGPGTRLTVL.

The chain uses TRBV7-9 and TRBJ1-1; 7 nucleotides align to TRBD1. V gave up 4 bases and J gave up 2 bases; unmatched junction bases: 4. CDR1 SEHNR and CDR2 FQNEAQ come from the germline V gene (reference sequence). CDR3 size: 14 residues. DNA of the CDR3: TGTGCCAGCAGCTCCGGGACAGCTAACACTGAAGCTTTCTTT. It is translated as CASSSGTANTEAFF. Combining the CDR3 with reference TRBV7-9 and TRBJ1-1 gives the whole variable domain DTGVSQNPRHKITKRGQNVTFRCDPISEHNRLYWYRQTLGQGPEFLTYFQNEAQLEKSRLLSDRFSAERPKGSFSTLEIQRTEQGDSAMYLCASSSGTANTEAFFGQGTRLTVV.

The chain couples TRBV5-1 to TRBJ2-3; TRBD1 aligns across 9 bases. Germline V CDR1 and CDR2: SGHRS, YFSETQ. CDR3 size: 14 residues. The J segment lost 2 bases and the V segment lost 5 bases, leaving 3 bases of the junction unmatched. CDR3 residues: CASSWDRVTDTQYF. Here the CDR3 DNA reads TGCGCCAGCAGTTGGGACAGGGTCACAGATACGCAGTATTTT.

The chain recombines TRBV19 with TRBJ1-1, with 10 bases identical to TRBD1. Germline lookup yields CDR1 LNHDA and CDR2 SQIVND (reference sequence). V lost 1 base and J lost 5; bases outside the gene matches: 4. This CDR3 spans 15 amino acids. CDR3 bases: TGTGCCAGTAGTATAGTCGACAGGGGGCAGACTGAAGCTTTCTTT. Encoded protein: CASSIVDRGQTEAFF.

This chain links TRBV30 with TRBJ2-6; D is ambiguous. Germline loops: CDR1 GTSNPN, CDR2 SVGIG (reference sequence). The CDR3 runs to 14 residues. V dropped 5 bases and J dropped 0 bases, with 8 bases sitting between them. CDR3 loop: CAWSLGSGANVLTF. The CDR3 nucleotides are TGTGCCTGGTCACTTGGCTCTGGGGCCAACGTCCTGACTTTC.

The chain uses TRBV28 and TRBJ1-3; TRBD1 matches at 10 bases. The CDR3 is made up of 18 amino acids. With 8 bases clipped from V and 4 bases from J, the junction kept 17 bases outside the gene matches. The germline V gene encodes CDR1 MDHEN and CDR2 SYDVKM. The CDR3 region has the DNA TGTGCCAGCCGCCGATTACCGGGACAGGGGATGAGGGGAAACACCATATATTTT. Translated, it gives CASRRLPGQGMRGNTIYF.

On this clone: Sequence at one end of the junction differs from germline and may be a read error. The chain couples TRBV7-9 to TRBJ2-2; maybe TRBD1 (6 bases). Germline assignment: CDR1 SEHNR and CDR2 FQNEAQ (reference sequence). This CDR3 contains 15 residues. The CDR3 region is CSSSLGRTDTGELFF. The CDR3 nucleotides read TGTTCCAGCAGCTTAGGTCGGACAGACACCGGGGAGCTGTTTTTT.

V is TRBV5-4 and J is TRBJ2-5; no definite D call. Germline V gives CDR1 SGHNT, CDR2 YYREEE (reference sequence). Trimming shortened V by 2 bases and J by 1 base, and 12 bases separated the two germline ends. This CDR3 comprises 15 residues. The CDR3 loop reads CASSFSGHPQETQYF. Here the CDR3 DNA reads TGTGCCAGCAGCTTTTCTGGCCACCCCCAAGAGACCCAGTACTTC.

The V gene is TRBV6-5, the J gene TRBJ1-2; perhaps TRBD1 as D (5 bases). This CDR3 comprises 12 residues. CDR1 is MNHEY and CDR2 is SVGAGI in the germline V gene. Trimming removed 10 bases from V and 8 bases from J, with 17 bases in between. CDR3 protein: CATTEGTGGYTF. For the CDR3, the DNA is TGTGCCACCACGGAGGGGACGGGAGGCTACACCTTC.

The chain uses TRBV9 and TRBJ2-3; maybe TRBD2 (6 bases). This CDR3 spans 18 amino acids. The V gene's germline CDR1 is SGDLS and CDR2 YYNGEE. Deletions cut 3 bases from V and 2 bases from J, with 22 bases between. CDR3 loop: CASSASGGTRLYTDTQYF. Here the CDR3 DNA reads TGTGCCAGCAGCGCCAGTGGGGGGACGAGGCTTTACACAGATACGCAGTATTTT. Based on the CDR3 plus reference TRBV9 and TRBJ2-3, the full variable domain is DSGVTQTPKHLITATGQRVTLRCSPRSGDLSVYWYQQSLDQGLQFLIQYYNGEERAKGNILERFSAQQFPDLHSELNLSSLELGDSALYFCASSASGGTRLYTDTQYFGPGTRLTVL.

The chain joins TRBV11-2 to TRBJ1-2; tentative D call: TRBD1 (6 bases). The CDR3 has 19 residues. The germline V gene has CDR1 SGHAT and CDR2 FQNNGV. V dropped 0 bases and J dropped 2 bases, with 22 bases sitting between them. The CDR3 loop reads CASSLDRTGAWGRNYGYTF. CDR3 nucleotide sequence: TGTGCCAGCAGCTTAGATCGGACCGGGGCGTGGGGGCGAAACTATGGCTACACCTTC. The full variable domain, with the rest looked up from reference TRBV11-2 and TRBJ1-2, is EAGVAQSPRYKIIEKRQSVAFWCNPISGHATLYWYQQILGQGPKLLIQFQNNGVVDDSQLPKDRFSAERLKGVDSTLKIQPAKLEDSAVYLCASSLDRTGAWGRNYGYTFGSGTRLTVV.

The genes are TRBV7-2 and TRBJ2-1; 8 bases agree with TRBD2. Germline CDR1 SGHTA, CDR2 FQGNSA. The CDR3 loop spans 16 amino acids. J lost 7 bases, V lost 0 bases, and 8 bases had no gene match. The CDR3 loop is CASSLAQRELGNEQFF. The DNA for the CDR3 is TGTGCCAGCAGCTTAGCCCAGCGGGAGCTGGGTAATGAGCAGTTCTTC.

V is TRBV27 and J is TRBJ2-1; 9 nucleotides line up with TRBD1. This CDR3 has 14 amino acids. Per germline, CDR1 MNHEY and CDR2 SMNVEV (reference sequence). J lost 6 bases, V lost 2 bases, and 2 bases had no gene match. The DNA for the CDR3 is TGTGCCAGCAGTTTAGGGACAGGGTTCAATGAGCAGTTCTTC. This sequence encodes CASSLGTGFNEQFF.

The chain employs TRBV11-2 and TRBJ2-5; D gene unclear. CDR1 SGHAT and CDR2 FQNNGV come from the germline V gene. This CDR3 has 13 residues. V gave up 1 base and J gave up 5 bases, with 8 bases separating them. CDR3 DNA sequence: TGTGCCAGCAGCTTAGCCGTATCGGAGACCCAGTACTTC. Its protein product is CASSLAVSETQYF.